This T cell receptor beta chain originates from a study of CD8+CD57+ T cells in acquired aplastic anemia. Study-wide points: Twenty-nine shared CD8+ CDR3s appeared highly expressed within patients' immunodominant clones. Researchers reported that CD8+ Simpson's diversity was not significantly different in patients versus controls.

As concerns this clonotype: Its antigen remains unknown.

V was shortened by 7 bases and J by 4 bases, with 7 bases between the two germline ends. The CDR3 is made up of 12 amino acids. Germline V gene data show CDR1 as MGHDK and CDR2 as SYGVNS. Sequencing was done on patients that had shown CD8+CD57+ cell expansion by flow cytometry. Genomic DNA templated the TCR beta VDJ and CDR3 profiling. In TCRdb, the reads were re-called with MiXCR into one record per CDR3 protein. The table includes fewer than 250,000 distinct CDR3 sequences, about half detected once. Sequencing was done on a sample of sorted CD4+, CD8+, or CD8+CD57+ T cells (not recorded which) from PBMCs. This chain links TRBV25-1 with TRBJ1-4; a weak D match, TRBD1 (6 bases). The origin of this receptor is a human donor with aplastic anemia. CDR3 nucleotide sequence: TGTGCCAGCAAACAGGGTAATGAAAAACTGTTTTTT. This sequence encodes CASKQGNEKLFF.